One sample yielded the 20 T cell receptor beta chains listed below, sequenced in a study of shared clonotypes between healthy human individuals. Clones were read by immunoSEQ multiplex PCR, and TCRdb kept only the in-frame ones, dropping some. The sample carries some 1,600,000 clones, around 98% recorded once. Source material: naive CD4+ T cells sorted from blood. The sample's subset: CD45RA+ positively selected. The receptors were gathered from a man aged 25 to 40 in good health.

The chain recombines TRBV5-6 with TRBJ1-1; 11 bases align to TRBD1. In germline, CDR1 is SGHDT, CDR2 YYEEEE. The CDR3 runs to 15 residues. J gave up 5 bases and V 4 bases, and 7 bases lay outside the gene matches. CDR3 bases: TGTGCCAGCAGCAAGGGACAGGGGGTAGGTACTGAAGCTTTCTTT. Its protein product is CASSKGQGVGTEAFF.

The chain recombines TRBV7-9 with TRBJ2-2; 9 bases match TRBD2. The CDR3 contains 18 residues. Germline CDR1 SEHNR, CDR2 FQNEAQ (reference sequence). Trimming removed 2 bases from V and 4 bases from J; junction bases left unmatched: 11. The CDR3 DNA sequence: TGTGCCAGCAGCTTATCTTGGCGGCGGGAGGGCCTCACCGGGGAGCTGTTTTTT. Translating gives CASSLSWRREGLTGELFF. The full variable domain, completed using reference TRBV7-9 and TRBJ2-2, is DTGVSQNPRHKITKRGQNVTFRCDPISEHNRLYWYRQTLGQGPEFLTYFQNEAQLEKSRLLSDRFSAERPKGSFSTLEIQRTEQGDSAMYLCASSLSWRREGLTGELFFGEGSRLTVL.

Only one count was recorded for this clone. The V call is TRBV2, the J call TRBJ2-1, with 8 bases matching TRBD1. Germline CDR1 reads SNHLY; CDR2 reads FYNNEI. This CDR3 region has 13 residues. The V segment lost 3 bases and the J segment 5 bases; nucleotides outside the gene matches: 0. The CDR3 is CASSEDRDNEQFF. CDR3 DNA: TGTGCCAGCAGTGAGGACAGGGACAATGAGCAGTTCTTC.

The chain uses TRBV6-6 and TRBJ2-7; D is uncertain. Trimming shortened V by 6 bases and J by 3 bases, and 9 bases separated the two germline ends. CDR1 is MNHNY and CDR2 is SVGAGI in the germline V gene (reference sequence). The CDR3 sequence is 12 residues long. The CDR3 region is CASSRPLYEQYF. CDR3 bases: TGTGCCAGCAGCCGTCCCCTCTACGAGCAGTACTTC.

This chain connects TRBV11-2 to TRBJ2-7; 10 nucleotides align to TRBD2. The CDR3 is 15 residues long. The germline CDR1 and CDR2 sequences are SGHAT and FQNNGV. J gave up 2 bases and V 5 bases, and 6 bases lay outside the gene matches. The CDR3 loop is CASSLTGTSAYEQYF. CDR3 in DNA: TGTGCCAGCAGCCTGACCGGGACTAGCGCCTACGAGCAGTACTTC.

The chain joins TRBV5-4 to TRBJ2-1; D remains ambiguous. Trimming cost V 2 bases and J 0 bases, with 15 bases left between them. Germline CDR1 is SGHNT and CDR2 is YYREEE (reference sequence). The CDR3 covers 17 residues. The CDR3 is CASSLSRQRSSYNEQFF. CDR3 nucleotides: TGTGCCAGCAGCTTAAGCCGGCAGCGCAGCTCCTACAATGAGCAGTTCTTC.

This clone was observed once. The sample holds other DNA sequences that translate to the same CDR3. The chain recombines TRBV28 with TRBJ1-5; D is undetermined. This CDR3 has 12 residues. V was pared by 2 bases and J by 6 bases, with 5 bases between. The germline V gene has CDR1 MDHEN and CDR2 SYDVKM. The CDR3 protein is CASSLVSQPQHF. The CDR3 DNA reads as TGTGCCAGCAGTTTAGTTAGTCAGCCCCAGCATTTT.

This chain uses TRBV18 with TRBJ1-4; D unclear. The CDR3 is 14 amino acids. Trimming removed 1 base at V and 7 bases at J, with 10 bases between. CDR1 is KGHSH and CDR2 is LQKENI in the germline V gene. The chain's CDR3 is CASSPREGGEKLFF. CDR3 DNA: TGTGCCAGCTCACCACGGGAGGGAGGTGAAAAACTGTTTTTT.

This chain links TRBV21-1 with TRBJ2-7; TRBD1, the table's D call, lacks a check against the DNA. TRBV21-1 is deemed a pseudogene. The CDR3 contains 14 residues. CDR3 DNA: TGTGCCAGCGGAGACAGGGTTTGCCCCTACGAGCAGTACTTC. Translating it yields CASGDRVCPYEQYF.

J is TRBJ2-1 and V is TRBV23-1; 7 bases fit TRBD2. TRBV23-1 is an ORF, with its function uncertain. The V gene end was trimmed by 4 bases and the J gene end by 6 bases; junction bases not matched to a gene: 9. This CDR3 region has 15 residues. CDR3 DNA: TGCGCCAGCAGTCGGGCGGGAGAGGGACTCAATGAGCAGTTCTTC. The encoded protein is CASSRAGEGLNEQFF.

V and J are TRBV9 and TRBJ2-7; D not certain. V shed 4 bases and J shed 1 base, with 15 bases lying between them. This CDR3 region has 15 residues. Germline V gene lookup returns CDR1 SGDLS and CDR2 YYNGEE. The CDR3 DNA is TGTGCCAGCAGCCCCCTAGGCTTTCTTTCCTACGAGCAGTACTTC. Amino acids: CASSPLGFLSYEQYF.

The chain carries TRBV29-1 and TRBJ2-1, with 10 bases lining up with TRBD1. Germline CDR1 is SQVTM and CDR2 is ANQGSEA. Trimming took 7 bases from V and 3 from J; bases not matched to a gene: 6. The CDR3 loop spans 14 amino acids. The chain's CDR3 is CSARRDRGYNEQFF. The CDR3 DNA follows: TGCAGCGCTCGCCGGGACAGGGGCTACAATGAGCAGTTCTTC.

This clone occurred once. As DNA, the CDR3 is TGTGCCAGCAGTTCCCCCGGGGGCGGCTACACCTTC. Its translation: CASSSPGGGYTF. V usage is TRBV28 and J usage is TRBJ1-2, with a weak D call TRBD1 (6 bases). Trimming shortened V by 4 bases and J by 8 bases, and 11 bases separated the two germline ends. Germline CDR1 and CDR2: MDHEN and SYDVKM. The CDR3 length is 12 residues.

The CDR3 DNA reads TGTGCCAGCAGAAAAGACAGGGAGAATGGCTACACCTTC. Encoded protein: CASRKDRENGYTF. V usage is TRBV6-5 and J usage is TRBJ1-2; 7 bases are a match to TRBD1. Germline V gives CDR1 MNHEY, CDR2 SVGAGI. V shed 6 bases and J 6 bases; nucleotides not matched to a gene: 7. The CDR3 spans 13 residues.

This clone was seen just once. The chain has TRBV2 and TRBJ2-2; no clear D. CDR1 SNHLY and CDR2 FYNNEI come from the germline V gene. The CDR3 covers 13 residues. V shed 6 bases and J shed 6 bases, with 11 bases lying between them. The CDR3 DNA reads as TGTGCCAGCAGCGCAGTCAGGCCCGGGGAGCTGTTTTTT. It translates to CASSAVRPGELFF.

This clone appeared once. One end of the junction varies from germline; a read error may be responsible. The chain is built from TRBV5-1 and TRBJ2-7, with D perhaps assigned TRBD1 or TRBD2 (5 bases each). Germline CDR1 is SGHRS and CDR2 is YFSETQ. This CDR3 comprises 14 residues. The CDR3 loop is CASRIGTASPLSDF. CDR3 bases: TGCGCCAGCAGGATCGGGACGGCCTCGCCCCTTTCAGACTTC. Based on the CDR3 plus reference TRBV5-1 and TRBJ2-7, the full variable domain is KAGVTQTPRYLIKTRGQQVTLSCSPISGHRSVSWYQQTPGQGLQFLFEYFSETQRNKGNFPGRFSGRQFSNSRSEMNVSTLELGDSALYLCASRIGTASPLSDFGPGTRLTVT.

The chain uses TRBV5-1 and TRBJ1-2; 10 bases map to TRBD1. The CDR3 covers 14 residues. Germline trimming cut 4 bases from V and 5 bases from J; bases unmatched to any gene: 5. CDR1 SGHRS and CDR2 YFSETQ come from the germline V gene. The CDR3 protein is CASSRGQGMYGYTF. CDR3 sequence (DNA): TGCGCCAGCAGCAGGGGACAGGGGATGTATGGCTACACCTTC.

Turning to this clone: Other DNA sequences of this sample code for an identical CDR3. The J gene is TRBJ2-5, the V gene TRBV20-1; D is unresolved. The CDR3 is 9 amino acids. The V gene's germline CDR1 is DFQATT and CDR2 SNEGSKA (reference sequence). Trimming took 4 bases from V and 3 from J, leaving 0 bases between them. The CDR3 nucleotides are TGCAGTGCTAAAGAGACCCAGTACTTC. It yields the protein CSAKETQYF.

The CDR3 loop is CASSPNLGQGQETQYF. DNA of the CDR3: TGTGCCAGCAGTCCAAATCTGGGACAGGGCCAAGAGACCCAGTACTTC. V and J are TRBV28 and TRBJ2-5, with 9 bases identical to TRBD1. Germline V gene lookup returns CDR1 MDHEN and CDR2 SYDVKM. The length of the CDR3 is 16 residues. J gave up 1 base and V 5 bases, and 8 bases lay outside the gene matches. The entire variable domain, with the rest obtained from reference TRBV28 and TRBJ2-5, is as follows: DVKVTQSSRYLVKRTGEKVFLECVQDMDHENMFWYRQDPGLGLRLIYFSYDVKMKEKGDIPEGYSVSREKKERFSLILESASTNQTSMYLCASSPNLGQGQETQYFGPGTRLLVL.

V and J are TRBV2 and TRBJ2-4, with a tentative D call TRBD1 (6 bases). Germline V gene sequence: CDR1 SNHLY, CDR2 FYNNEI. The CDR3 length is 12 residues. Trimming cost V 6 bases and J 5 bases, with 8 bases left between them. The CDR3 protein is CASSRQENIQYF. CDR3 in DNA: TGTGCCAGCAGCCGACAGGAAAACATTCAGTACTTC.